This TCR beta chain was sequenced for a study of blood T cells in healthy people across ages. Findings of the study overall: Researchers deemed the diversity estimates from one million T cells underestimates.

As for this clonotype: The antigen is not known.

Russia was home to the donors, healthy Caucasian individuals aged roughly 6 to 90. Each sample yielded at least 7 million isolated PBMCs. A second PCR of about 6 to 11 cycles used a sample-barcoded 5' primer and a J-beta primer mix. TCRdb ran MiXCR on the 5' RACE reads and lists one entry per CDR3 protein. The data contain around 1.5 million distinct CDR3 sequences, about 35% of them singletons. The clonotype originates from a woman under 40 in good health. Input material: blood.

The CDR3: CASSPHQGTSSYEQYF. The DNA for the CDR3 is TGTGCCAGCAGCCCCCACCAGGGTACCAGCTCCTACGAGCAGTACTTC. The chain joins TRBV11-2 to TRBJ2-7; possible D gene TRBD1, 5 bases. CDR1 is SGHAT and CDR2 is FQNNGV in the germline V gene. V lost 5 bases, J lost 0 bases, and 17 bases lay in between. The CDR3 covers 16 residues.